This TCR beta chain was retrieved from a study of T cells in tuberculosis. About the research overall: PBMC were archived before or within 7 days of starting treatment. Study observations and caveats: GMM-specific TCRs were nearer to active tuberculosis alpha repertoires, suggesting expansion.

As to time point: new active TB diagnosis, blood taken before or within 7 days of starting treatment. The method was immunoSEQ multiplex PCR; TCRdb's version includes in-frame clones alone and lacks a portion of them. The sample shows under 40,000 clones, around 88% of them seen only once. Concerning this clone itself: The antigen remains undetermined.

The ends lost 0 bases at V and 10 bases at J; junction bases unmatched: 5. This CDR3 contains 14 residues. In germline, CDR1 is SGHNT, CDR2 YYREEE (reference sequence). The source material was PBMCs, sampled at tuberculosis diagnosis. The source of this sequence is an adult with tuberculosis. V gene TRBV5-4 combines with J gene TRBJ2-1; 9 bases fit TRBD2. The CDR3 nucleotides are TGTGCCAGCAGCTTGGAGACCGGGACTAGCGAGCAGTTCTTC. Translated, it gives CASSLETGTSEQFF.